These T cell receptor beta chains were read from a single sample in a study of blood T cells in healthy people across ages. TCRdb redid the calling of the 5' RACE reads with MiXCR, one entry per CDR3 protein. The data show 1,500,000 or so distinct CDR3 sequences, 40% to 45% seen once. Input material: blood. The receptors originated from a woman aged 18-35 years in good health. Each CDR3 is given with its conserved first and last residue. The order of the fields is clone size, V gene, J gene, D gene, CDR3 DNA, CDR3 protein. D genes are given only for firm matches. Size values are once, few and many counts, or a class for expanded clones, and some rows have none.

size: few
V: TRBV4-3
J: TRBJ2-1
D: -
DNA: TGCGCCAGCAGCCAAGAACACCGACGTTTTAATGAGCAGTTCTTC
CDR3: CASSQEHRRFNEQFF

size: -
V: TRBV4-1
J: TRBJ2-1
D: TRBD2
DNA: TGCGCCAGCAGCCAATTATCTAGCGGGAGGAGTAATGAGCAGTTCTTC
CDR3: CASSQLSSGRSNEQFF

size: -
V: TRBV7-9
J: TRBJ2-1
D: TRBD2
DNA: TGTGCCAGCAGCTTAGAACTAGCGGGAGTAGTGTATGAGCAGTTCTTC
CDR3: CASSLELAGVVYEQFF

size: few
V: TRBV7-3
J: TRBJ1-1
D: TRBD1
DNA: TGTGCCAGCAGCTTAAGAGGGGGCTATACTGAAGCTTTCTTT
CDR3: CASSLRGGYTEAFF

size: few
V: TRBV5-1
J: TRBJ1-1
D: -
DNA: TGCGCCAGCAGCTTCCAGGGTACGAACACTGAAGCTTTCTTT
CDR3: CASSFQGTNTEAFF

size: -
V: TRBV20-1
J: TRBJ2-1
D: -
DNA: TGCAGTGCTAGAGATCCCCCCCATCATCGGTCCAATGAGCAGTTCTTC
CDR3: CSARDPPHHRSNEQFF

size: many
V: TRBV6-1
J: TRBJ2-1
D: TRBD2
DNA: TGTGCCAGCAGCCTGGGACTAGCGTTCCATGAGCAGTTCTTC
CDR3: CASSLGLAFHEQFF

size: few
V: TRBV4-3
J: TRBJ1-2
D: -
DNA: TGCGCCAGCAGCCAAGACTTCGGACGGAACTATGGCTACACCTTC
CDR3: CASSQDFGRNYGYTF

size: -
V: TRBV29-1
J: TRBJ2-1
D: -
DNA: TGCAGCGTTGTTCTAAGTCTCCAAGCTAACAATGAGCAGTTCTTC
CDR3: CSVVLSLQANNEQFF

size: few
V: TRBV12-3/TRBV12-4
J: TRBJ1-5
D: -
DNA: TGTGCCAGCAGTTTTTCGGTGGGGTTTCGGCAGCCCCAGCATTTT
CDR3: CASSFSVGFRQPQHF

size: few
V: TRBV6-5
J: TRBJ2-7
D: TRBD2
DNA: TGTGCCAGCAGTGCTAGCGGGGGGCTCTACGAGCAGTACTTC
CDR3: CASSASGGLYEQYF

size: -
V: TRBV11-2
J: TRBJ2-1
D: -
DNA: TGTGCCAGCAGCGGCCTAGTTCCGTTTGAGCAGTTCTTC
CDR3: CASSGLVPFEQFF

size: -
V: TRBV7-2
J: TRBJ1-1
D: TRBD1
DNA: TGTGCCAGCAGGCACTTATTCGGGCCAATGGGACAGATGAACACTGAAGCTTTCTTT
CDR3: CASRHLFGPMGQMNTEAFF

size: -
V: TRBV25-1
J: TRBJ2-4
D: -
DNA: TGTGCCAGCAGTGATGGGCAGGAAAGGGCCAAAAACATTCAGTACTTC
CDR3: CASSDGQERAKNIQYF

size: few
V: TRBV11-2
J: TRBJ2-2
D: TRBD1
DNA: TGTGCCAGCAGCTTAGCGGGATGGACAGGGCTCCCCGGGGAGCTGTTTTTT
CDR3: CASSLAGWTGLPGELFF

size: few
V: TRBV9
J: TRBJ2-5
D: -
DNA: TGTGCCAGCAGCTTTGGGGCGACGGAGACCCAGTACTTC
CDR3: CASSFGATETQYF

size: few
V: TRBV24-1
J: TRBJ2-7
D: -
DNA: TGTGCCACCAGTGATCGGGGTGGTGCCTACGAGCAGTACTTC
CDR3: CATSDRGGAYEQYF

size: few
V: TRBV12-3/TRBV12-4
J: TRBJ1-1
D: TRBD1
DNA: TGTGCCAGCAGACCTCAGGGACAGGTTATGAACACTGAAGCTTTCTTT
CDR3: CASRPQGQVMNTEAFF

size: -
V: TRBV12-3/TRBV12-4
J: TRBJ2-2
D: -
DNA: TGTGCCAGCAGCTTAGCGGAAGGGGAGCTGTTTTTT
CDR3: CASSLAEGELFF

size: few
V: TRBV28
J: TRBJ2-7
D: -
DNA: TGTGCCAGCAGTTTATGGCTACTGCCGACTTCCGAGCAGTACTTC
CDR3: CASSLWLLPTSEQYF

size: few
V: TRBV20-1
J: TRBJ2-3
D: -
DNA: TGCAGTTCTCAGGGTTATCAACAGGGAGGGGGCACAGATACGCAGTATTTT
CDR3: CSSQGYQQGGGTDTQYF

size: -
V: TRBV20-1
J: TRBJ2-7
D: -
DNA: TGCAGTGCTAGAGAGGCCCGAGCCTACGAGCAGTACTTC
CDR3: CSAREARAYEQYF